This T cell receptor beta chain was sequenced in a study of technical replicates of blood from a few donors. The CDR3 runs 14 residues. The V end was cut by 0 bases, the J end by 3 bases, with 10 bases between. Germline assignment: CDR1 SGDLS and CDR2 YYNGEE. Profiling relied on immunoSEQ multiplex PCR, and the TCRdb table lists in-frame clones only, not all of them. This table has 9,000 to 15,000 clones, about 94% appearing once. The V gene is TRBV9, the J gene TRBJ2-7, with D perhaps TRBD2 (6 bases). The sequence derives from a human donor in good health. The sequenced sample consisted of PBMCs. DNA of the CDR3: TGTGCCAGCAGCGTAGGGACTACCGACTACGAGCAGTACTTC. Amino acids: CASSVGTTDYEQYF.